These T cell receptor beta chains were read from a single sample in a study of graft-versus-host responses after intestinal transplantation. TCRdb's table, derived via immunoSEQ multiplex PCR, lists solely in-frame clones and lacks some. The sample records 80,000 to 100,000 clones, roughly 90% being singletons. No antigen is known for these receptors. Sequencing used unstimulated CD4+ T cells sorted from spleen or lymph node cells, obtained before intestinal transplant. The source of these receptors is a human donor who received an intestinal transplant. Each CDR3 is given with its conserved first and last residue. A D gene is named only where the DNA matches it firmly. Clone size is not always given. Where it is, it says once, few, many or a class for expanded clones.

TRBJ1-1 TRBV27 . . CASIPIGGKNTEAFF TGTGCCAGCATCCCCATTGGGGGGAAGAACACTGAAGCTTTCTTT
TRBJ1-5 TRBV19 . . CATRPGGGANQPQHF TGTGCCACCAGACCGGGCGGGGGGGCCAATCAGCCCCAGCATTTT
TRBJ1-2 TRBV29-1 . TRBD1 CSVEETGTGAYGYTF TGCAGCGTTGAAGAGACCGGGACAGGGGCCTATGGCTACACCTTC
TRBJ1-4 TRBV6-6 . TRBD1 CAGKGARYEKLFF TGTGCCGGGAAGGGGGCGCGGTATGAAAAACTGTTTTTT
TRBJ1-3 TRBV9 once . CASSATGYGNTIYF TGTGCCAGCAGCGCTACAGGATACGGAAACACCATATATTTT
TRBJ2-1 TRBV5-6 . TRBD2 CASSSMGLGGRGEQFF TGTGCCAGCAGCTCGATGGGACTAGGGGGGAGAGGTGAGCAGTTCTTC
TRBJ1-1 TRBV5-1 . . CASSLSVQGSNTEAFF TGCGCCAGCAGCTTGTCCGTACAGGGAAGCAACACTGAAGCTTTCTTT
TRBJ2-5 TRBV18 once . CASSPPSGETQYF TGTGCCAGCTCACCACCATCAGGAGAGACCCAGTACTTC
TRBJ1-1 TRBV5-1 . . CASSPGFMNTEAFF TGCGCCAGCAGTCCAGGGTTTATGAACACTGAAGCTTTCTTT
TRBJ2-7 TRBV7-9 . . CASSLGRTATYEQYF TGTGCCAGCAGCTTAGGAAGGACAGCGACTTACGAGCAGTACTTC
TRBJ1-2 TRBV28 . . CASSLFGVGYTF TGTGCCAGCAGTTTATTCGGGGTAGGCTACACCTTC
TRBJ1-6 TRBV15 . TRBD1 CATSRDQGAPYNSPLHF TGTGCCACCAGCAGAGATCAGGGGGCGCCCTATAATTCACCCCTCCACTTT
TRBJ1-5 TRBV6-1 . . CASLQAFGNQPQHF TGTGCCAGCCTCCAGGCCTTTGGCAATCAGCCCCAGCATTTT
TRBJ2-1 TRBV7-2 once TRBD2 CASSEGLVGEQFF TGTGCCAGCAGCGAAGGACTAGTTGGTGAGCAGTTCTTC
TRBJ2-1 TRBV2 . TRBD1 CASSEGAGTGAYNEQFF TGTGCCAGCAGTGAAGGGGCCGGGACAGGGGCGTACAATGAGCAGTTCTTC
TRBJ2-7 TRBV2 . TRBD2 CASSKTTSGAYYEQYF TGTGCCAGCAGCAAAACGACTAGCGGGGCCTACTACGAGCAGTACTTC
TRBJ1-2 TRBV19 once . CASIGDTVRWGYTF TGTGCCAGTATTGGGGACACGGTTCGATGGGGCTACACCTTC
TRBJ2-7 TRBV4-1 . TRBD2 CASSQDGGYEQYF TGCGCCAGCAGCCAAGACGGGGGGTACGAGCAGTACTTC
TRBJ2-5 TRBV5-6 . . CASSLAPSRETQYF TGTGCCAGCAGCTTGGCCCCATCCAGGGAGACCCAGTACTTC
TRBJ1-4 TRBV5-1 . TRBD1 CASSLTGDDEKLFF TGCGCCAGCAGCTTGACAGGGGACGATGAAAAACTGTTTTTT
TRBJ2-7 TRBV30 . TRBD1 CAWMTGREQYF TGTGCCTGGATGACAGGGCGAGAGCAGTACTTC
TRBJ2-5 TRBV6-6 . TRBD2 CASSRNSGGPQETQYF TGTGCCAGCAGTCGAAATAGCGGGGGACCCCAAGAGACCCAGTACTTC
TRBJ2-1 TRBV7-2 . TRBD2 CASSGTSSGNEQFF TGTGCCAGCAGCGGGACTAGCAGTGGGAATGAGCAGTTCTTC
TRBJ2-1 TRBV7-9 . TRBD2 CASSLLFRREFVVHEQFF TGTGCCAGCAGCTTATTATTCCGGCGGGAGTTCGTAGTACATGAGCAGTTCTTC
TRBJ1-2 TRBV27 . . CASSLRWSGLRNYGYTF TGTGCCAGCAGTTTAAGGTGGTCGGGACTCCGGAACTATGGCTACACCTTC
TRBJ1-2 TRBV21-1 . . CASSDGGTLTNYGYTF TGTGCCAGCTCAGATGGGGGGACCCTAACTAACTATGGCTACACCTTC
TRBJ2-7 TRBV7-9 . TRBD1 CASSTLGQGSYEQYF TGTGCCAGCAGCACCCTGGGACAGGGTTCCTACGAGCAGTACTTC
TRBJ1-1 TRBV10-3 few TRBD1 CAISPGQGRTEAFF TGTGCCATCAGCCCGGGACAGGGACGCACTGAAGCTTTCTTT
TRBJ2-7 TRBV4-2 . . CASSQGSGGAPEQYF TGTGCCAGCAGCCAAGGTTCGGGCGGGGCACCCGAGCAGTACTTC
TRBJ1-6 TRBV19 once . CASSIDIYSPLHF TGTGCCAGTAGTATCGACATATATTCACCCCTCCACTTT
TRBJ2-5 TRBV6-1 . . CASSVQGGGQYF TGTGCCAGCAGTGTTCAGGGAGGGGGCCAGTACTTC